This is a list of T cell receptor beta chains from one sample in a study of regulatory T cells in long-lasting Graves disease. TCRdb ran MiXCR on the multiplex PCR reads and lists one entry per CDR3 protein. The data contain more than 450,000 distinct CDR3 sequences, about 12% of them seen just once; the ten biggest clones take up roughly 8.9%. The sample was also linked to a second study, of T cells in Graves' hyperthyroidism and ophthalmopathy.

Specimen: peripheral blood mononuclear cells (PBMCs), collected at new diagnosis, from a patient treated with antithyroid drugs. All receptors derive from a woman aged 25 to 39 with Graves disease. The CDR3 runs from the conserved cysteine through the conserved F or W. A D gene is named only where the DNA matches it firmly. Where a row states a size, it is once, few, many or the class of an expanded clone; other rows omit it.

CASSFGGSFYEQYF TGTGCCAGCAGCTTCGGGGGGTCCTTCTACGAGCAGTACTTC TRBD2 14 TRBV13 many TRBJ2-7
CASSQGLAAETQYF TGTGCCAGCAGCCAAGGACTAGCGGCCGAGACCCAGTACTTC TRBD2 14 TRBV4-2 - TRBJ2-5
CSARAGQRRAAALHF TGCAGTGCTAGAGCGGGACAGCGGAGGGCGGCGGCCCTCCACTTT TRBD1 15 TRBV20-1 few TRBJ1-6
CASGLVLQGTEPQHF TGTGCTAGTGGCTTGGTACTACAGGGCACCGAGCCCCAGCATTTT - 15 TRBV12-5 - TRBJ1-5
CASSLSFTTAGELFF TGTGCCAGCAGCCTCTCTTTTACCACCGCCGGGGAGCTGTTTTTT - 15 TRBV7-3 few TRBJ2-2
CAWGGNSPLHF TGTGCCTGGGGGGGGAATTCACCCCTCCACTTT - 11 TRBV30 many TRBJ1-6
CAVRTGSGNTIYF TGTGCCGTGCGGACGGGCTCTGGAAACACCATATATTTT - 13 TRBV6-1 few TRBJ1-3
CASSLGTLTNYGYTF TGCGCCAGCAGCTTGGGGACATTGACTAACTATGGCTACACCTTC - 15 TRBV5-1 many TRBJ1-2
CASSLGSLAKNIQYF TGTGCCAGCAGCTTAGGATCTCTAGCCAAAAACATTCAGTACTTC - 15 TRBV11-3 few TRBJ2-4
CSATTGVYGYTF TGCAGTGCTACGACAGGCGTCTATGGCTACACCTTC - 12 TRBV20-1 many TRBJ1-2
CASSALRTENQPQHF TGTGCCAGCAGCGCCCTCCGGACCGAAAATCAGCCCCAGCATTTT - 15 TRBV2 - TRBJ1-5
CASSLGDRQIF TGTGCCAGCAGCTTAGGGGACCGTCAAATCTTC - 11 TRBV7-9 many TRBJ1-2
CASRMYRSSYEQYF TGTGCCAGCAGAATGTACAGGAGCTCCTACGAGCAGTACTTC - 14 TRBV2 few TRBJ2-7
CASGNRQGYNEQFF TGTGCCAGCGGGAATAGACAGGGGTACAATGAGCAGTTCTTC TRBD1 14 TRBV28 many TRBJ2-1
CASSPGVSSGGETQYF TGTGCCAGCTCACCTGGGGTTTCTTCAGGGGGAGAGACCCAGTACTTC TRBD1 16 TRBV18 few TRBJ2-5
CASSPGGFSSYEQYF TGCGCCAGCAGCCCGGGGGGGTTTAGCTCCTACGAGCAGTACTTC TRBD2 15 TRBV5-1 few TRBJ2-7
CASSPRDTVRRNTIYF TGTGCCAGCTCACCCCGGGACACCGTACGTCGAAACACCATATATTTT - 16 TRBV18 - TRBJ1-3
CASSQEKAAIYGYTF TGCGCCAGCAGCCAAGAAAAAGCAGCTATCTATGGCTACACCTTC - 15 TRBV4-3 - TRBJ1-2
CASSQTGGNGYTF TGTGCCAGCAGCCAAACAGGGGGCAACGGCTACACCTTC TRBD1 13 TRBV7-6 many TRBJ1-2
CASSLFLGKNYGYTF TGTGCCAGCAGCTTGTTTCTGGGGAAGAACTATGGCTACACCTTC - 15 TRBV7-2 many TRBJ1-2
CASTLGGPGWGNQPQHF TGTGCCAGCACCCTTGGGGGTCCCGGATGGGGCAATCAGCCCCAGCATTTT - 17 TRBV12-3/TRBV12-4 few TRBJ1-5
CASKAGENTGELFF TGTGCCAGCAAAGCGGGGGAGAACACCGGGGAGCTGTTTTTT TRBD2 14 TRBV2 few TRBJ2-2
CASSISLVQETQYF TGTGCCAGTAGTATTAGCCTCGTTCAAGAGACCCAGTACTTC - 14 TRBV19 - TRBJ2-5
CASHSGDTNTEAFF TGCGCCAGCCACTCCGGGGACACCAACACTGAAGCTTTCTTT - 14 TRBV5-1 many TRBJ1-1
CASSDPGTGVSYEQYF TGTGCCAGCAGTGACCCCGGGACAGGGGTTTCCTACGAGCAGTACTTC TRBD1 16 TRBV6-1 few TRBJ2-7
CSVDTELYNEQFF TGCAGCGTTGATACGGAACTATACAATGAGCAGTTCTTC - 13 TRBV29-1 many TRBJ2-1
CASSPGRQKGKPQHF TGTGCCAGCAGTCCGGGACGTCAAAAGGGGAAGCCCCAGCATTTT - 15 TRBV2 few TRBJ1-5
CASSADQGVWNSPLHF TGTGCCAGCAGCGCAGATCAGGGGGTCTGGAATTCACCCCTCCACTTT TRBD1 16 TRBV11-2 - TRBJ1-6
CASSRTTGKVQETQYF TGTGCCAGCTCACGAACAACAGGGAAGGTGCAAGAGACCCAGTACTTC - 16 TRBV18 - TRBJ2-5
CASSVDMEVANYGYTF TGTGCCAGCAGCGTAGACATGGAGGTAGCTAACTATGGCTACACCTTC - 16 TRBV9 many TRBJ1-2
CASSDTGFASQHF TGTGCCAGCAGTGACACAGGGTTCGCTTCCCAGCATTTT - 13 TRBV2 few TRBJ1-5
CASSPPGQGAVGNTEAFF TGTGCCAGCTCACCTCCGGGACAGGGGGCCGTAGGGAACACTGAAGCTTTCTTT TRBD1 18 TRBV18 - TRBJ1-1
CASSLTSEFNEQFF TGTGCCAGCAGTTTGACTAGCGAGTTCAATGAGCAGTTCTTC TRBD2 14 TRBV12-3/TRBV12-4 many TRBJ2-1
CASRSGDRSAQYF TGTGCCAGCAGATCGGGGGACAGATCAGCGCAGTATTTT - 13 TRBV28 few TRBJ2-3
CASSLFSSSWVDEQYF TGTGCCAGCAGTTTATTTTCTAGCTCGTGGGTCGACGAGCAGTACTTC - 16 TRBV28 many TRBJ2-7
CASSRSPTGELFF TGTGCCAGCTCACGGAGTCCAACCGGGGAGCTGTTTTTT - 13 TRBV12-3/TRBV12-4 many TRBJ2-2
CATSRVRTSRLEQFF TGTGCCACCAGCAGAGTGCGGACTAGCCGTCTTGAGCAGTTCTTC TRBD2 15 TRBV15 few TRBJ2-1
CASSRQGRLGTEAFF TGTGCCAGCAGTCGCCAAGGCAGATTAGGCACTGAAGCTTTCTTT - 15 TRBV27 many TRBJ1-1
CASSYSRGYVDGYTF TGTGCCAGCAGTTACTCCCGGGGATACGTAGATGGCTACACCTTC - 15 TRBV6-5 many TRBJ1-2
CASSGRVGNRPQHF TGTGCCAGCAGTGGAAGAGTAGGCAATCGGCCCCAGCATTTT - 14 TRBV6-1 once TRBJ1-5
CATSPGGTVNEKLFF TGTGCCACCAGCCCAGGGGGGACAGTTAATGAAAAACTGTTTTTT TRBD1 15 TRBV15 few TRBJ1-4
CASSLDRVYEKLFF TGTGCCAGCAGCTTAGATAGGGTTTATGAAAAACTGTTTTTT - 14 TRBV7-2 - TRBJ1-4
CASSAPGLVSYEQYF TGTGCCAGCAGTGCCCCGGGACTAGTATCCTACGAGCAGTACTTC TRBD2 15 TRBV12-3/TRBV12-4 few TRBJ2-7
CASRSYSAGSNQPQHF TGTGCCAGCAGAAGTTACAGTGCGGGCAGCAATCAGCCCCAGCATTTT - 16 TRBV6-2/TRBV6-3 few TRBJ1-5